The rows below give T cell receptor beta chains drawn from one sample of a study of cytomegalovirus exposure and HLA in healthy donors. Some clones are missing from TCRdb's copy, which holds only in-frame ones; the method was immunoSEQ multiplex PCR. The sample lists hundreds of thousands of clones, approximately 88% occurring once. Input material: PBMCs. These receptors all come from a woman in her twenties or thirties in good health and CMV-seropositive. Each CDR3 is given with its conserved first and last residue. A D gene is named only where the DNA matches it firmly. Expanded clones get a size class; other rows say once, few or many, or leave the size out.

v_gene	d_gene	j_gene	abundance	CDR3nt	CDR3aa
TRBV6-5	.	TRBJ1-2	.	TGTGCCAGCAGTTACTCGAGTTCAGGGAACTATGGCTACACCTTC	CASSYSSSGNYGYTF
TRBV5-6	.	TRBJ2-1	few	TGTGCCAGCAGCTTGATGAGAGAATCCTACAATGAGCAGTTCTTC	CASSLMRESYNEQFF
TRBV27	TRBD1	TRBJ1-2	once	TGTGCCAGCAGTCCCGCTGCCCCAGGGGGCAAAACTAACTATGGCTACACCTTC	CASSPAAPGGKTNYGYTF
TRBV7-2	.	TRBJ2-2	once	TGTGCCAGCAGCCAAACTAGTTCCGGGGAGCTGTTTTTT	CASSQTSSGELFF
TRBV5-1	TRBD2	TRBJ2-7	.	TGCGCCAGCAGCCCTTTGGGGGGGGGCTACGAGCAGTACTTC	CASSPLGGGYEQYF
TRBV5-1	.	TRBJ2-7	.	TGCGCCAGCAGAAGGGACCGGGACTACGAGCAGTACTTC	CASRRDRDYEQYF
TRBV6-5	.	TRBJ2-7	.	TGTGCCAGCAGTGGCAGGGTGCCCTCCTACGAGCAGTACTTC	CASSGRVPSYEQYF
TRBV6-5	.	TRBJ2-3	once	TGTGCCAGCAGTTTCGGGGACCGCACAGATACGCAGTATTTT	CASSFGDRTDTQYF
TRBV28	.	TRBJ1-5	.	TGTGCCAGCAGCCTCCAGGCAGGGATACGCCTCCATCAGCCCCAGCATTTT	CASSLQAGIRLHQPQHF
TRBV4-1	.	TRBJ1-5	once	TGCGCCAGCAGCCAAGACGCCGTTGTTAAGGGGGGTCAGCCCCAGCATTTT	CASSQDAVVKGGQPQHF
TRBV5-1	TRBD1	TRBJ2-7	.	TGCGCCAGCAGCTTCAAGGGGGCGGGCGAGCAGTACTTC	CASSFKGAGEQYF
TRBV9	.	TRBJ1-2	.	TGTGCCAGCAGCGTAGCTCCGGCCGTAGCTAACTATGGCTACACCTTC	CASSVAPAVANYGYTF
TRBV29-1	TRBD1	TRBJ1-2	.	TGCAGCGTTGGGGGACAGGGTCGGGCTAACTATGGCTACACCTTC	CSVGGQGRANYGYTF
TRBV6-5	.	TRBJ2-5	few	TGTGCCAGCAGTCCTCGGGGGCTGGCGACCCAGTACTTC	CASSPRGLATQYF
TRBV6-5	TRBD1	TRBJ1-5	.	TGTGCCAGCAATACAGAGACAGGGATCGTCCAGCCCCAGCATTTT	CASNTETGIVQPQHF
TRBV13	.	TRBJ2-7	.	TGTGCCAGCAGCACCGGGACACCCTACGAGCAGTACTTC	CASSTGTPYEQYF
TRBV7-9	TRBD2	TRBJ2-3	few	TGTGCCAGCAGCACGCCGGGACTAGCGGGATTTACTAGCACAGATACGCAGTATTTT	CASSTPGLAGFTSTDTQYF
TRBV6-4	.	TRBJ1-2	.	TGTGCCAGCAGTGACTCGATAGGGACAACCCACTATGGCTACACCTTC	CASSDSIGTTHYGYTF
TRBV27	.	TRBJ2-7	.	TGTGCCAGCAGTGTAAGGACAGACCGAGCCTACGAGCAGTACTTC	CASSVRTDRAYEQYF
TRBV11-3	.	TRBJ1-2	.	TGTGCCAGCAGCTTACCAGCCGCCTATGGCTACACCTTC	CASSLPAAYGYTF
TRBV7-9	.	TRBJ1-2	.	TGTGCCAGCAGCTTAGAGGTGGCCTATGGCTACACCTTC	CASSLEVAYGYTF
TRBV11-3	.	TRBJ1-1	.	TGTGCCAGCAGCTTTCGGGATTTGCGCACTGAAGCTTTCTTT	CASSFRDLRTEAFF
TRBV6-5	.	TRBJ2-7	.	TGTGCCAGCAGTTACTTAGCGTACGAGCAGTACTTC	CASSYLAYEQYF
TRBV2	.	TRBJ2-3	.	TGTGCCAGCGCTGGGGATAGCACAGATACGCAGTATTTT	CASAGDSTDTQYF
TRBV5-4	.	TRBJ2-7	.	TGTGCCAGCAGCTTGGGGATAGCCTACGAGCAGTACTTC	CASSLGIAYEQYF
TRBV15	.	TRBJ1-2	.	TGTGCCACCAGCAGACAGGGTGGCGGCTACACCTTC	CATSRQGGGYTF
TRBV19	.	TRBJ2-3	.	TGTGCCAGTAGTTCCCAGGACGCAGATACGCAGTATTTT	CASSSQDADTQYF
TRBV11-2	TRBD1	TRBJ1-5	.	TGTGCCAGCAGCTTAACGGGACAGGGACCGAGCAATCAGCCCCAGCATTTT	CASSLTGQGPSNQPQHF
TRBV28	TRBD1	TRBJ1-2	once	TGTGCCAGCAGCTCGACAGGGCCCCGTGGCTACACCTTC	CASSSTGPRGYTF
TRBV15	.	TRBJ1-5	.	TGTGCCACCAGCAGAGAGAGGGGGGTTAATCAGCCCCAGCATTTT	CATSRERGVNQPQHF
TRBV4-2	.	TRBJ1-1	few	TGTGCCAGCAGCCGGGATTTAGACCGGGAAGCTTTCTTT	CASSRDLDREAFF
TRBV27	.	TRBJ1-1	.	TGTGCCAGCAGTTTGGGCAGGGACCTGAACACTGAAGCTTTCTTT	CASSLGRDLNTEAFF
TRBV27	.	TRBJ1-5	.	TGTGCCAGCAGTTTTCTGGGGGGCAATCAGCCCCAGCATTTT	CASSFLGGNQPQHF
TRBV25-1	.	TRBJ2-2	.	TGTGCCAGCAGCTACGGGAGAGAGGCCACCGGGGAGCTGTTTTTT	CASSYGREATGELFF
TRBV9	TRBD1	TRBJ1-2	few	TGTGCCAGCAGCCCCCGGGACAGGACACGGGATGGCTACACCTTC	CASSPRDRTRDGYTF
TRBV7-2	TRBD2	TRBJ2-1	.	TGTGCCAGCAGCCTCGACCTAGCGGGAGTTTACTACAATGAGCAGTTCTTC	CASSLDLAGVYYNEQFF
TRBV2	TRBD1	TRBJ2-7	once	TGTGCCAGCAGTTCCGGGACAGGGGTGTTCGAGCAGTACTTC	CASSSGTGVFEQYF
TRBV19	.	TRBJ1-4	.	TGTGCCAGTAGAATCGGACAGTCAACTAATGAAAAACTGTTTTTT	CASRIGQSTNEKLFF
TRBV6-5	TRBD1	TRBJ1-1	.	TGTGCCAGCAGTCCACGGACAGGGTTTGAAGCTTTCTTT	CASSPRTGFEAFF
TRBV10-3	.	TRBJ1-1	.	TGTGCCATCAGTGACAGCAGACGGGGGGCAGGCACTGAAGCTTTCTTT	CAISDSRRGAGTEAFF
TRBV4-2	.	TRBJ1-2	.	TGTGCCAGCAGCCCTTTTGTGGACAGCCAGACAAGGGGCTACACCTTC	CASSPFVDSQTRGYTF
TRBV6-5	.	TRBJ2-5	.	TGTGCCAGCAGTTACTCCCGAAGCGGGTCCCAAGAGACCCAGTACTTC	CASSYSRSGSQETQYF
TRBV2	TRBD1	TRBJ2-7	.	TGTGCCAGCAGAACACAGGGGCAGTACGAGCAGTACTTC	CASRTQGQYEQYF
TRBV9	TRBD2	TRBJ2-1	.	TGTGCCAGCAGCCCGGGACTAGCGGGGGATAATGAGCAGTTCTTC	CASSPGLAGDNEQFF
TRBV25-1	TRBD2	TRBJ2-2	.	TGTGCCAGCAGGAGGGGACTAGCGGCCTCGAACACCGGGGAGCTGTTTTTT	CASRRGLAASNTGELFF
TRBV15	TRBD2	TRBJ2-1	.	TGTGCCACCACCCTTCGACTAGCGGGCCCCTACAATGAGCAGTTCTTC	CATTLRLAGPYNEQFF
TRBV7-7	TRBD1	TRBJ1-2	.	TGTGCTAGCAGCCGCCGGGACAGGGTGAATGGCTACACCTTC	CASSRRDRVNGYTF
TRBV6-1	TRBD1	TRBJ2-7	.	TGTGCCAGCAGTGAGCGACAGGGGGCATACGAGCAGTACTTC	CASSERQGAYEQYF
TRBV27	TRBD1	TRBJ1-2	.	TGTGCCAGCACCGCCGGGACAGGGGATGGCTACACCTTC	CASTAGTGDGYTF
TRBV25-1	.	TRBJ2-1	.	TGTGCCAGCAGCGGACCCGGGCAGGGTTCCTACAATGAGCAGTTCTTC	CASSGPGQGSYNEQFF